One sample yielded the 24 T cell receptor beta chains listed below, sequenced in a study of blood T cell repertoires in COVID-19. Sequencing used immunoSEQ multiplex PCR; TCRdb keeps in-frame clones, though not all of them. The sample records more than 80,000 clones, more than 80% being singletons. The sequencing input was peripheral blood. Receptors were obtained from a woman in her fifties or sixties with acute or convalescent COVID-19.

The rearrangement links TRBV6-4 to TRBJ2-3, with D possibly TRBD2 on 7 matching bases. The CDR3 has 15 amino acids. Trimming pared 0 bases from V and 2 bases from J, leaving 9 bases between. Per the germline V gene, CDR1 is MRHNA and CDR2 is SNTAGT. This CDR3 reads CASSDSGGATDTQYF. DNA for the CDR3: TGTGCCAGCAGTGACTCGGGGGGGGCCACAGATACGCAGTATTTT.

The chain uses TRBV9 and TRBJ2-1; D is uncertain. The germline V gene has CDR1 SGDLS and CDR2 YYNGEE. Trimming shortened V by 3 bases and J by 10 bases, and 17 bases separated the two germline ends. CDR3 length: 14 amino acids. For the CDR3, the DNA is TGTGCCAGCAGCGCCCCCTTGGCGGCACGGGAGCAGTTCTTC. This sequence encodes CASSAPLAAREQFF. The whole variable domain, remainder taken from reference TRBV9 and TRBJ2-1, is DSGVTQTPKHLITATGQRVTLRCSPRSGDLSVYWYQQSLDQGLQFLIQYYNGEERAKGNILERFSAQQFPDLHSELNLSSLELGDSALYFCASSAPLAAREQFFGPGTRLTVL.

This clone has only one observation. The CDR3 sequence: CASSGQPGGQLGANVLTF. As DNA, the CDR3 is TGTGCCAGCAGCGGTCAGCCAGGTGGTCAGCTGGGGGCCAACGTCCTGACTTTC. The chain has TRBV9 and TRBJ2-6; D not certain. There are 18 residues in the CDR3. Germline V gene data show CDR1 as SGDLS and CDR2 as YYNGEE. Between the trimmed V and J ends, which lost 3 bases and 4 bases, there was a span of 20 bases.

The chain combines TRBV11-3 with TRBJ2-1, with D possibly being TRBD1 (6 bases). This CDR3 comprises 14 residues. Germline values: CDR1 SGHNT, CDR2 YENEEA. V lost 5 bases and J 7 bases, leaving 15 bases between the germline ends. The CDR3 region is CASSPYGQPNEQFF. The CDR3 DNA sequence: TGTGCCAGCAGCCCATACGGACAGCCGAATGAGCAGTTCTTC.

The chain is built from TRBV7-9 and TRBJ2-2, with a possible D match to TRBD1 (6 bases). Trimming stripped 5 bases from V and 3 bases from J, with 13 bases between. CDR3 size: 15 residues. Germline-derived CDR1 and CDR2 are SEHNR and FQNEAQ (reference sequence). The CDR3 spells CASSPRAGDTGELFF. CDR3 sequence (DNA): TGTGCCAGCAGCCCCCGGGCAGGGGACACCGGGGAGCTGTTTTTT.

This clone was seen once. The V and J genes are TRBV7-2 and TRBJ2-2; D unresolved. This CDR3 is built from 14 residues. Germline CDR1 reads SGHTA; CDR2 reads FQGNSA. Trimming stripped 5 bases from V and 6 bases from J, with 13 bases between. The CDR3, as DNA: TGTGCCAGCAGCCCCCAGACGGGTGCCGGGGAGCTGTTTTTT. Protein sequence: CASSPQTGAGELFF. Supplemented by reference TRBV7-2 and TRBJ2-2, the full variable domain reads GAGVSQSPSNKVTEKGKDVELRCDPISGHTALYWYRQSLGQGLEFLIYFQGNSAPDKSGLPSDRFSAERTGGSVSTLTIQRTQQEDSAVYLCASSPQTGAGELFFGEGSRLTVL.

The rearrangement joins TRBV29-1 to TRBJ2-6; the D is unclear. This CDR3 is 13 amino acids long. CDR1 SQVTM and CDR2 ANQGSEA come from the germline V gene. V lost 6 bases, J lost 0 bases, and 6 bases lay in between. CDR3 loop: CSVASSGANVLTF. CDR3 nucleotide sequence: TGCAGCGTAGCCTCCTCTGGGGCCAACGTCCTGACTTTC.

The V call is TRBV7-2, the J call TRBJ1-1, with no clear D. Germline values: CDR1 SGHTA, CDR2 FQGNSA. Trimming took off 1 base at V and 1 base at J, with 7 bases between the two ends. This CDR3 comprises 14 residues. The CDR3 loop reads CASSLDSRNTEAFF. The CDR3 DNA reads TGTGCCAGCAGCTTAGACAGCCGGAACACTGAAGCTTTCTTT.

The V and J genes are TRBV2 and TRBJ2-6; D is possibly TRBD2 (6 bases). Germline CDR1 and CDR2: SNHLY and FYNNEI. V gave up 9 bases and J gave up 0 bases, with 9 bases separating them. CDR3 length: 14 residues. Here the CDR3 reads CASWGVSGANVLTF. The DNA of the CDR3 is TGTGCCAGTTGGGGGGTCTCTGGGGCCAACGTCCTGACTTTC.

This rearrangement joins TRBV2 to TRBJ2-1, with TRBD2 identical over 12 bases. V lost 5 bases to trimming and J lost 8 bases; unmatched junction nucleotides: 7. The CDR3 totals 15 residues. Germline V gene sequence: CDR1 SNHLY, CDR2 FYNNEI. The CDR3 DNA follows: TGTGCCAGCAGTCCCCTAGCGGGAGGGCCATATGAGCAGTTCTTC. This codes for CASSPLAGGPYEQFF.

V is TRBV21-1 and J is TRBJ2-7; the D call of TRBD1 is as the table states it, not checked on the DNA. TRBV21-1 is recorded as a pseudogene. The CDR3 contains 13 residues. The CDR3 DNA reads TGTGCCAGCAGCAACGGACAGGACTACGAGCAGTACTTC. The encoded protein is CASSNGQDYEQYF.

The chain carries TRBV3-1 (or the pseudogene TRBV3-2) and TRBJ1-3; D gene unclear. V lost 4 bases, J lost 0 bases, and 10 bases lay in between. The germline V gene has CDR1 LGHDT and CDR2 YNNKEL (reference sequence). This CDR3 region has 15 residues. The CDR3 region is CASSRGSNSGNTIYF. CDR3 DNA: TGTGCCAGCAGCCGCGGGAGCAACTCTGGAAACACCATATATTTT.

This clone was counted a single time. The rearrangement joins TRBV3-1 (or the pseudogene TRBV3-2) to TRBJ1-1; possible D gene TRBD1, 5 bases. Germline values: CDR1 LGHDT, CDR2 YNNKEL (reference sequence). The V gene lost 0 bases and the J gene lost 5 bases, with 10 bases spanning the gap. The CDR3 spans 14 residues. CDR3 nucleotide sequence: TGTGCCAGCAGCCAAGACAGGGTTGGGACTGAAGCTTTCTTT. Its translation: CASSQDRVGTEAFF.

In this sample, this clone turned up once. The chain couples TRBV5-8 to TRBJ1-5; possibly TRBD1 for D (5 bases). This CDR3 is 14 amino acids long. Trimming took off 6 bases at V and 0 bases at J, with 10 bases between the two ends. The V gene's germline CDR1 is SGHTS and CDR2 YDEGEE. CDR3 nucleotides: TGTGCCAGCACTCGACAGCTTAGCAATCAGCCCCAGCATTTT. This codes for CASTRQLSNQPQHF. Combining the CDR3 with reference TRBV5-8 and TRBJ1-5 gives the whole variable domain EAGVTQSPTHLIKTRGQQATLRCSPISGHTSVYWYQQALGLGLQFLLWYDEGEERNRGNFPPRFSGRQFPNYSSELNVNALELEDSALYLCASTRQLSNQPQHFGDGTRLSIL.

The rearrangement joins TRBV2 to TRBJ2-7; 10 positions agree with TRBD2. Trimming took 8 bases from V and 3 from J; bases not matched to a gene: 4. The CDR3 is 13 residues long. Germline values: CDR1 SNHLY, CDR2 FYNNEI. CDR3 amino acids: CASLAGGHYEQYF. The CDR3 DNA is TGTGCCAGCTTAGCGGGGGGCCACTACGAGCAGTACTTC.

Concerning this clone: One junction end does not reproduce the germline sequence, and a read error may be involved. The chain uses TRBV7-7 and TRBJ2-7; 12 bases align to TRBD2. The CDR3 loop spans 15 amino acids. Germline CDR1 reads SSHAT; CDR2 reads FNYEAQ (reference sequence). CDR3 residues: CASSPQTSGSYEQYF. The CDR3 DNA sequence: TGTGCTAGCAGCCCCCAGACTAGCGGGAGTTACGAGCAGTACTTC.

The chain has TRBV29-1 and TRBJ2-7; no clear D. V shed 4 bases and J shed 3 bases, with 10 bases lying between them. CDR3 size: 12 residues. CDR1 and CDR2 from the germline V gene are SQVTM and ANQGSEA. The CDR3 DNA reads TGCAGCGTTGCGTACAGTTACTACGAGCAGTACTTC. Translating gives CSVAYSYYEQYF.

The chain carries TRBV5-1 and TRBJ2-1; D remains ambiguous. Trimming left V 4 bases short and J 6 bases short, with 11 bases between. Germline V lookup: CDR1 SGHRS, CDR2 YFSETQ. This CDR3 is built from 13 residues. The CDR3 coding sequence is TGCGCCAGCAGCCCGTCCCTTTTCAATGAGCAGTTCTTC. It yields the protein CASSPSLFNEQFF.

The V gene is TRBV25-1, the J gene TRBJ2-1, with unresolved D. Trimming removed 6 bases from V and 0 bases from J, with 6 bases in between. In germline, CDR1 is MGHDK, CDR2 SYGVNS. The CDR3 contains 13 residues. This CDR3 reads CASRARSYNEQFF. The DNA for the CDR3 is TGTGCCAGCAGGGCCCGCTCCTACAATGAGCAGTTCTTC.

The rearrangement uses TRBV7-2 and TRBJ1-5, with 7 bases aligning to TRBD1. J lost 6 bases, V lost 0 bases, and 5 bases had no gene match. Germline CDR1 reads SGHTA; CDR2 reads FQGNSA. This CDR3 contains 15 residues. This chain's CDR3 is CASSLAGGVGQPQHF. In nucleotides, the CDR3 is TGTGCCAGCAGCTTAGCAGGGGGCGTAGGTCAGCCCCAGCATTTT.

The gene calls are TRBV3-1 (or the pseudogene TRBV3-2) and TRBJ2-7; D is unresolved. Germline CDR1 and CDR2: LGHDT and YNNKEL (reference sequence). The CDR3 length is 15 residues. The V gene lost 1 base and the J gene lost 3 bases, with 13 bases spanning the gap. The CDR3 sequence: CASSQGPVSLYEQYF. CDR3 DNA: TGTGCCAGCAGCCAAGGCCCAGTTTCCCTCTACGAGCAGTACTTC.

DNA for the CDR3: TGTGCCAGCTCACCGGGGGGGTCCGGCTACACCTTC. Its translation is CASSPGGSGYTF. The chain is built from TRBV18 and TRBJ1-2; the D gene is possibly TRBD1 (5 bases). Germline loops: CDR1 KGHSH, CDR2 LQKENI. The CDR3 consists of 12 residues. Trimming shortened V by 3 bases and J by 8 bases, and 10 bases separated the two germline ends. Complete variable domain (other parts from reference TRBV18 and TRBJ1-2): NAGVMQNPRHLVRRRGQEARLRCSPMKGHSHVYWYRQLPEEGLKFMVYLQKENIIDESGMPKERFSAEFPKEGPSILRIQQVVRGDSAAYFCASSPGGSGYTFGSGTRLTVV.

The chain carries TRBV19 and TRBJ2-5; 8 bases map to TRBD2. CDR1 and CDR2 (germline): LNHDA, SQIVND (reference sequence). V shed 5 bases, J shed 2 bases, and the junction held 10 bases outside the gene matches. The CDR3 is made up of 16 amino acids. The CDR3 region is CASSAHRLATQETQYF. CDR3 coding DNA: TGTGCCAGTAGTGCCCATCGACTAGCGACTCAAGAGACCCAGTACTTC.

This clone was seen once. This chain connects TRBV2 to TRBJ2-3; D possibly corresponds to TRBD1 (6 bases). The CDR3 has 14 amino acids. V lost 5 bases and J 2 bases, leaving 11 bases between the germline ends. In germline, CDR1 is SNHLY, CDR2 FYNNEI. The CDR3: CASSSQGNTDTQYF. CDR3 coding DNA: TGTGCCAGCAGTTCACAGGGAAACACAGATACGCAGTATTTT.